The text below deals with one TCR beta chain. These data are taken from a study of blood T cell repertoires in COVID-19. Whole-study context: There were acute and convalescent COVID-19 samples, and they came from the United States, Italy and Spain.

Trimming stripped 3 bases from V and 1 base from J, with 15 bases between. The CDR3 is 16 amino acids. Germline loops: CDR1 MGHRA, CDR2 YSYEKL. Original analysis: How many nucleated cells were present was estimated from reference gene primer amplification. The assay was immunoSEQ multiplex PCR, and TCRdb's table has in-frame clones only and misses some. From that table come the V and J calls and clone size; the DNA was used to work out D and trimming. The data contain 200,000 to 250,000 clones, around four fifths of them singletons. The chain combines TRBV4-1 with TRBJ1-2; a weak D match, TRBD1 (5 bases). Sequenced input: peripheral blood. This TCR was recovered from a woman aged 80 or over with active or convalescent COVID-19. The CDR3 reads CASSQEGFSNNYGYTF. CDR3 nucleotide sequence: TGCGCCAGCAGCCAGGAGGGGTTTTCCAATAACTATGGCTACACCTTC.